This TCR beta chain stems from a study of radiation and T cells in renal cell carcinoma. Data came from immunoSEQ multiplex PCR; TCRdb stores just in-frame clones and leaves some out. Of roughly 170,000 clones listed, about 87% were seen once; the top ten hold about 10%. Germline loops: CDR1 SGHAT, CDR2 FQNNGV. The V end lost 5 bases, the J end lost 5 bases, and 18 bases lay between the germline ends. CDR3 length equals 15 residues. As to time point: blood 4 weeks post-SBRT, at nephrectomy. Treatment reported: 15 Gy SBRT to primary tumor, nephrectomy 4 weeks later. Nephrectomy followed 15 Gy stereotactic body radiation by 4 weeks. After SBRT, blood was collected at 2 and 4 weeks, plus baseline. This renal cell carcinoma was of the clear cell type.

This receptor was obtained from a woman aged 45-59 years with renal cell carcinoma. The chain combines TRBV11-2 with TRBJ1-2; no clear D gene. Sequenced material: blood, taken from a patient whose treatment included radiotherapy and nephrectomy. The CDR3 sequence: CASSPLVRGQYGYTF. The CDR3 DNA follows: TGTGCCAGCAGCCCCCTGGTGAGAGGGCAGTATGGCTACACCTTC. The full variable domain, its missing parts supplied by reference TRBV11-2 and TRBJ1-2, is EAGVAQSPRYKIIEKRQSVAFWCNPISGHATLYWYQQILGQGPKLLIQFQNNGVVDDSQLPKDRFSAERLKGVDSTLKIQPAKLEDSAVYLCASSPLVRGQYGYTFGSGTRLTVV.